The 27 T cell receptor beta chains listed next were all sequenced from one sample in a study of graft-versus-host responses after intestinal transplantation. TCRdb's copy holds only in-frame clones and misses some; the assay was immunoSEQ multiplex PCR. The profile covers around 110,000 clones, with about nine tenths appearing a single time and 0.6% to 0.8% taken by the ten largest. No antigen is known for these receptors. The specimen comprised unstimulated CD4+ T cells sorted from spleen or lymph node cells, sampled before transplant. These receptors came from a human donor who was the organ donor for an intestinal transplant.

The V and J genes are TRBV2 and TRBJ2-3; 10 nucleotides match TRBD1. In germline, CDR1 is SNHLY, CDR2 FYNNEI. The CDR3 is made up of 15 amino acids. With 6 bases clipped from V and 6 bases from J, the junction kept 9 bases outside the gene matches. The CDR3 DNA reads as TGTGCCAGCAGCTGGACAGGGGGGGGTGTTGATACGCAGTATTTT. Protein: CASSWTGGGVDTQYF. Looking up the rest from reference TRBV2 and TRBJ2-3 gives the full variable domain: EPEVTQTPSHQVTQMGQEVILRCVPISNHLYFYWYRQILGQKVEFLVSFYNNEISEKSEIFDDQFSVERPDGSNFTLKIRSTKLEDSAMYFCASSWTGGGVDTQYFGPGTRLTVL.

This clone is a singleton in its sample. The chain recombines TRBV11-2 with TRBJ1-4; possibly TRBD1 for D (6 bases). Deletions cut 5 bases from V and 5 bases from J, with 18 bases between. Per germline, CDR1 SGHAT and CDR2 FQNNGV. The CDR3 is 16 residues long. CDR3 sequence (DNA): TGTGCCAGCAGCCCCCTTTCCGGACAGCTAAATGAAAAACTGTTTTTT. Amino acid sequence: CASSPLSGQLNEKLFF.

V is TRBV19 and J is TRBJ1-4, with a weak D call TRBD1 (5 bases). V lost 7 bases and J 5 bases, leaving 14 bases between the germline ends. Germline assignment: CDR1 LNHDA and CDR2 SQIVND (reference sequence). This CDR3 is built from 14 residues. The CDR3 is CASKVTGKNEKLFF. The CDR3, as DNA: TGTGCCAGTAAGGTCACAGGAAAAAATGAAAAACTGTTTTTT.

V usage is TRBV5-4 and J usage is TRBJ2-1; the match to TRBD2 covers 11 bases. The CDR3 sequence is 17 residues long. J lost 2 bases, V lost 0 bases, and 4 bases had no gene match. Germline V lookup: CDR1 SGHNT, CDR2 YYREEE (reference sequence). The CDR3 sequence is CASSLGGTSGPYNEQFF. Written as DNA, the CDR3 is TGTGCCAGCAGCTTGGGGGGGACTAGCGGCCCCTACAATGAGCAGTTCTTC.

The chain is built from TRBV27 and TRBJ1-2; 9 nucleotides align to TRBD1. CDR1 and CDR2 from the germline V gene are MNHEY and SMNVEV (reference sequence). The CDR3 length is 14 residues. J lost 8 bases, V lost 1 base, and 5 bases had no gene match. Written as DNA, the CDR3 is TGTGCCAGCAGTTTATTGGGACAGGGAGGCGGCTACACCTTC. It encodes CASSLLGQGGGYTF.

The chain carries TRBV10-3 and TRBJ1-1; perhaps TRBD1 as D (6 bases). Germline V gene lookup returns CDR1 ENHRY and CDR2 SYGVKD. The length of the CDR3 is 14 residues. The ends were cut back, 6 bases at V and 5 bases at J, with 16 bases in the middle. As DNA, the CDR3 is TGTGCCATCAGCGTGCAGGGGTCAGGTACTGAAGCTTTCTTT. It is translated as CAISVQGSGTEAFF.

This clone was picked up one time. This chain connects TRBV14 to TRBJ2-3; 7 bases align to TRBD2. J lost 0 bases, V lost 3 bases, and 12 bases had no gene match. The CDR3 has 18 residues. Looked up from germline, CDR1 is SGHDN and CDR2 is FVKESK. DNA for the CDR3: TGTGCCAGCAGCCACCCCCGGAGGGGACTACCAAGCACAGATACGCAGTATTTT. Protein product: CASSHPRRGLPSTDTQYF.

This rearrangement joins TRBV19 to TRBJ2-1; 7 bases line up with TRBD2. This CDR3 region has 16 residues. V was clipped by 3 bases and J by 0 bases; unmatched bases: 5. Germline loops: CDR1 LNHDA, CDR2 SQIVND (reference sequence). Here the CDR3 reads CASSIFGGVSYNEQFF. The CDR3 DNA reads TGTGCCAGTAGTATCTTTGGGGGGGTCTCCTACAATGAGCAGTTCTTC.

The chain combines TRBV5-1 with TRBJ2-7; D might be TRBD2 (6 bases). The CDR3 is 15 amino acids. Germline CDR1 SGHRS, CDR2 YFSETQ. Trimming took off 6 bases at V and 1 base at J, with 17 bases between the two ends. CDR3 sequence reads: CASTSPGRGSYEQYF. The CDR3 DNA is TGCGCCAGCACCTCGCCCGGGAGAGGATCCTACGAGCAGTACTTC.

The J gene is TRBJ2-2, the V gene TRBV2, with D perhaps TRBD1 or TRBD2 (6 bases each). In germline, CDR1 is SNHLY, CDR2 FYNNEI. This CDR3 comprises 15 residues. Between the trimmed V and J ends, which lost 7 bases and 10 bases, there was a span of 22 bases. CDR3: CASKRGLSGLLELFF. In DNA form, the CDR3 reads TGTGCCAGCAAACGGGGGCTTAGCGGCCTGCTGGAGCTGTTTTTT.

This clone was observed a few times. This rearrangement joins TRBV5-6 to TRBJ1-2; D is undetermined. The CDR3 runs to 14 residues. The V end lost 0 bases, the J end lost 8 bases, and 14 bases lay between the germline ends. The germline V gene encodes CDR1 SGHDT and CDR2 YYEEEE. CDR3 region: CASSLVPGVSGYTF. CDR3 in DNA: TGTGCCAGCAGCTTGGTCCCCGGGGTGAGCGGCTACACCTTC.

The rearrangement uses TRBV6-5 and TRBJ2-3, with D possibly matching TRBD2 (6 bases). With 2 bases removed from V and 6 bases from J, the gap between germline ends came to 12 bases. The CDR3 runs to 14 residues. CDR1 and CDR2 from the germline V gene are MNHEY and SVGAGI. CDR3 bases: TGTGCCAGCAGTTACCAGGTCCGGGGGGATACGCAGTATTTT. This gives the protein CASSYQVRGDTQYF.

This chain links TRBV10-3 with TRBJ1-2; 9 bases agree with TRBD1. This CDR3 has 12 amino acids. Trimming at V came to 10 bases and at J to 8 bases, leaving 8 bases not matched to a gene. CDR1 ENHRY and CDR2 SYGVKD come from the germline V gene. Here the CDR3 DNA reads TGTGCCAGTTTCGGACAGGGGAACGGCTACACCTTC. Its translation: CASFGQGNGYTF.

The chain uses TRBV30 and TRBJ2-1, with D uncertain. Germline CDR1 and CDR2: GTSNPN and SVGIG (reference sequence). Trimming cost V 2 bases and J 5 bases, with 13 bases left between them. The CDR3 runs 14 residues. The CDR3 DNA reads TGTGCCTGGAGTTTGAATCGAGGACACAATGAGCAGTTCTTC. This sequence encodes CAWSLNRGHNEQFF.

This chain connects TRBV29-1 to TRBJ2-1; D unresolved. Germline CDR1 and CDR2: SQVTM and ANQGSEA. Trimming left V 7 bases short and J 0 bases short, with 16 bases between. The CDR3 contains 15 residues. CDR3 nucleotides: TGCAGCGCCGTGGCAGGCCTAAACTCCTACAATGAGCAGTTCTTC. Translation gives CSAVAGLNSYNEQFF.

CDR3 sequence: CASSPSGGTYNEQFF. CDR3 in DNA: TGTGCCAGCAGTCCTAGCGGGGGTACCTACAATGAGCAGTTCTTC. J is TRBJ2-1 and V is TRBV7-3; the match to TRBD2 covers 10 bases. The CDR3 totals 15 residues. V lost 6 bases and J lost 2; bases outside the gene matches: 4. The germline V gene has CDR1 SGHTA and CDR2 FQGTGA.

The V call is TRBV2, the J call TRBJ2-5; TRBD1 or TRBD2 may be the D gene (6 bases each). The V and J ends lost 8 bases and 1 base respectively, with 14 bases between them. The germline gives CDR1 SNHLY, CDR2 FYNNEI. This CDR3 comprises 14 residues. The CDR3 region has the DNA TGTGCCAGCTTAGGGGGGTTTGTCCAAGAGACCCAGTACTTC. It specifies CASLGGFVQETQYF.

The CDR3 region is CAISDNSPLHF. Here the CDR3 DNA reads TGTGCCATCAGTGATAATTCACCCCTCCACTTT. The V gene is TRBV10-3, the J gene TRBJ1-6; no firm D call. This CDR3 is built from 11 residues. Deletions cut 3 bases from V and 6 bases from J, with 0 bases between. Looked up from germline, CDR1 is ENHRY and CDR2 is SYGVKD.

V gene TRBV5-1 combines with J gene TRBJ2-1; 8 nucleotides agree with TRBD2. The CDR3 extends over 15 amino acids. CDR1 is SGHRS and CDR2 is YFSETQ in the germline V gene. V gave up 5 bases and J gave up 2 bases; unmatched junction bases: 6. The CDR3 bases are TGCGCCAGCAGGCCGGGAGGGGGACCCTACAATGAGCAGTTCTTC. It translates to CASRPGGGPYNEQFF.

The genes are TRBV6-1 and TRBJ2-5, with a tentative D call TRBD1 (5 bases). Germline V gene sequence: CDR1 MNHNS, CDR2 SASEGT. The CDR3 runs to 14 residues. V was pared by 6 bases and J by 5 bases, with 16 bases between. CDR3 bases: TGTGCCAGCAGCCTAAAAAGGGGCCTGGAGACCCAGTACTTC. The encoded protein is CASSLKRGLETQYF.

This chain uses TRBV6-1 with TRBJ2-7, with a weak D call TRBD2 (6 bases). V lost 5 bases and J lost 7, with 18 bases in between. This CDR3 spans 14 amino acids. The germline gives CDR1 MNHNS, CDR2 SASEGT. For the CDR3, the DNA is TGTGCCAGCAGTACGCAGCGGGTTGCGGGGGAGCAGTACTTC. Protein sequence: CASSTQRVAGEQYF.

This chain links TRBV5-1 with TRBJ1-6; D remains ambiguous. Per germline, CDR1 SGHRS and CDR2 YFSETQ. The V end was cut by 1 base, the J end by 8 bases, with 10 bases between. CDR3 size: 14 residues. CDR3 sequence reads: CASSLNVFDSPLHF. The CDR3 DNA reads TGCGCCAGCAGCTTGAACGTTTTTGATTCACCCCTCCACTTT.

The V and J genes are TRBV19 and TRBJ2-7; TRBD1 is a possible D gene (6 bases). This CDR3 is 11 amino acids long. Germline CDR1 reads LNHDA; CDR2 reads SQIVND (reference sequence). V gave up 5 bases and J gave up 7 bases, with 9 bases separating them. The DNA for the CDR3 is TGTGCCAGTAGTCCAGGACAGGAGCAGTACTTC. Translation gives CASSPGQEQYF.

CDR3 sequence (DNA): TGCGCCAGCAGCAGCGATCCCACCGGGGAGCTGTTTTTT. It yields the protein CASSSDPTGELFF. The V and J genes are TRBV5-1 and TRBJ2-2; D ambiguous. Trimming pared 4 bases from V and 4 bases from J, leaving 8 bases between. The CDR3 totals 13 residues. CDR1 is SGHRS and CDR2 is YFSETQ in the germline V gene.

This clone was counted between two and nine times. The V call is TRBV7-9, the J call TRBJ1-4; TRBD1 matches at 9 bases. CDR3 length: 14 residues. The germline V gene has CDR1 SEHNR and CDR2 FQNEAQ (reference sequence). The V gene end was trimmed by 5 bases and the J gene end by 4 bases; junction bases not matched to a gene: 2. The chain's CDR3 is CASSEGQGNEKLFF. CDR3 nucleotide sequence: TGTGCCAGCAGCGAGGGACAGGGTAATGAAAAACTGTTTTTT.

The CDR3 is CASSPGLLRETQYF. The CDR3 region has the DNA TGTGCCAGCAGCCCCGGGCTCCTCCGGGAGACCCAGTACTTC. The chain links TRBV6-1 to TRBJ2-5; D is unresolved. Germline CDR1 and CDR2: MNHNS and SASEGT. V dropped 6 bases and J dropped 5 bases, with 16 bases sitting between them. The CDR3 totals 14 residues.

The rearrangement uses TRBV4-1 and TRBJ2-7, with TRBD1 matching over 7 bases. This CDR3 is built from 14 residues. The germline V gene encodes CDR1 MGHRA and CDR2 YSYEKL. V gave up 4 bases and J gave up 0 bases; unmatched junction bases: 3. CDR3 sequence (DNA): TGCGCCAGCAGCCGGGGGACAGTCTCCTACGAGCAGTACTTC. It codes for CASSRGTVSYEQYF.